Below are 15 T cell receptor beta chains sequenced from a single sample in a study of blood T cell repertoires in COVID-19. Libraries were prepared by immunoSEQ multiplex PCR; TCRdb keeps only in-frame clonotypes and omits some of them. The repertoire includes approximately 300,000 clones, around 85% of them detected once, and 1.5% to 2% sits in the top ten. Sequences were obtained from PBMCs or T cells enriched from blood (not recorded which). The receptors here all came from a woman aged 25-40 years who had been exposed to COVID-19.

The chain links TRBV5-1 to TRBJ2-7; D remains unclear. V lost 4 bases and J 3 bases, leaving 11 bases between the germline ends. The germline gives CDR1 SGHRS, CDR2 YFSETQ. The CDR3 contains 13 residues. CDR3 region: CASSISLIYEQYF. The CDR3 bases are TGCGCCAGCAGCATTAGCCTGATCTACGAGCAGTACTTC.

This clone showed up just a few times. V usage is TRBV5-1 and J usage is TRBJ2-4, with 9 bases that match TRBD2. The CDR3 runs to 14 residues. CDR1 is SGHRS, CDR2 YFSETQ, per germline. With V trimmed by 2 bases and J by 7 bases, 4 bases remained unmatched. The CDR3 sequence is CASSFDSGGNIQYF. The CDR3 DNA reads TGCGCCAGCAGCTTCGACAGCGGGGGGAACATTCAGTACTTC.

This clone was recorded a few times. The chain employs TRBV28 and TRBJ1-1, with D perhaps TRBD1 (6 bases). CDR3 length equals 15 residues. CDR1 and CDR2 from the germline V gene are MDHEN and SYDVKM. Trimming removed 4 bases at V and 0 bases at J, with 12 bases between. DNA of the CDR3: TGTGCCAGCAGTTCAGGGGCCCTCATGAACACTGAAGCTTTCTTT. It specifies CASSSGALMNTEAFF.

The chain joins TRBV5-6 to TRBJ2-7; 9 positions match TRBD2. Germline lookup yields CDR1 SGHDT and CDR2 YYEEEE. The CDR3 loop spans 18 amino acids. V dropped 1 base and J dropped 4; count of bases not matched to a gene: 15. The CDR3 region is CASSLLKAGGPAGYEQYF. CDR3 bases: TGTGCCAGCAGCTTGCTCAAGGCGGGAGGGCCGGCGGGGTACGAGCAGTACTTC.

V is TRBV18 and J is TRBJ2-3; D gene unclear. Trimming took off 3 bases at V and 8 bases at J, with 9 bases between the two ends. The CDR3 length is 12 residues. Germline loops: CDR1 KGHSH, CDR2 LQKENI. CDR3 DNA sequence: TGTGCCAGCTCACCTAAACTACCTACGCAGTATTTT. This translates into CASSPKLPTQYF.

The DNA for the CDR3 is TGTGCCAGCAGCCTGAGGGCCGGACTACTAACTGAAGCTTTCTTT. Translating gives CASSLRAGLLTEAFF. The chain recombines TRBV7-9 with TRBJ1-1, with no clear D. The CDR3 sequence is 15 residues long. The ends were cut back, 5 bases at V and 5 bases at J, with 18 bases in the middle. Germline V gene lookup returns CDR1 SEHNR and CDR2 FQNEAQ (reference sequence).

The CDR3 DNA follows: TGCGCCAGCAGCCAAGCCGGCGGGGGCTCCTACGAGCAGTACTTC. Amino acids: CASSQAGGGSYEQYF. The V gene is TRBV4-3, the J gene TRBJ2-7; 7 nucleotides align to TRBD2. Germline-derived CDR1 and CDR2 are LGHNA and YSLEER. The junction had 3 bases not matched to a gene; V was cut back by 1 base and J by 0 bases. This CDR3 has 15 residues.

The J gene is TRBJ2-7, the V gene TRBV12-5; 9 bases match TRBD1. V was clipped by 3 bases and J by 7 bases; unmatched bases: 1. The length of the CDR3 is 12 residues. Germline lookup yields CDR1 LGHNT and CDR2 FRNRAP. The CDR3 here is CASGLGTGEQYF. CDR3 DNA sequence: TGTGCTAGTGGTTTAGGGACAGGGGAGCAGTACTTC.

The rearrangement links TRBV30 to TRBJ1-1, with no clear D. V was cut by 0 bases and J by 9 bases, with 8 bases left in between. Germline V gene data show CDR1 as GTSNPN and CDR2 as SVGIG (reference sequence). There are 11 residues in the CDR3. The CDR3 sequence is CAWSVEQKAFF. The DNA for the CDR3 is TGTGCCTGGAGTGTGGAACAGAAAGCTTTCTTT. Based on the CDR3 plus reference TRBV30 and TRBJ1-1, the full variable domain is SQTIHQWPATLVQPVGSPLSLECTVEGTSNPNLYWYRQAAGRGLQLLFYSVGIGQISSEVPQNLSASRPQDRQFILSSKKLLLSDSGFYLCAWSVEQKAFFGQGTRLTVV.

The chain links TRBV10-3 to TRBJ1-1, with 7 bases matching TRBD1. This CDR3 comprises 17 residues. The germline V gene has CDR1 ENHRY and CDR2 SYGVKD. The junction had 12 bases not matched to a gene; V was cut back by 0 bases and J by 5 bases. The CDR3 coding sequence is TGTGCCATCAGTGAGTCGAAGTCGACAGGGAGAGGGACTGAAGCTTTCTTT. It is translated as CAISESKSTGRGTEAFF.

V gene TRBV11-2 combines with J gene TRBJ2-7; the match to TRBD2 covers 8 bases. V lost 1 base to trimming and J lost 3 bases; unmatched junction nucleotides: 11. CDR3 length equals 17 residues. Germline CDR1 reads SGHAT; CDR2 reads FQNNGV. The chain's CDR3 is CASSLVGGVAGHYEQYF. The CDR3 DNA reads as TGTGCCAGCAGCTTAGTCGGGGGAGTAGCGGGACACTACGAGCAGTACTTC.

This chain links TRBV4-3 with TRBJ2-7; no definite D call. From germline, CDR1 is LGHNA and CDR2 YSLEER. V lost 0 bases and J 4 bases, leaving 16 bases between the germline ends. The CDR3 length is 16 residues. The CDR3 sequence: CASSQDLAAVSYEQYF. The CDR3 DNA sequence: TGCGCCAGCAGCCAAGATCTCGCCGCGGTTTCTTACGAGCAGTACTTC.

This chain joins TRBV4-2 and TRBJ2-1; 14 bases are shared with TRBD2. The V segment lost 3 bases and the J segment 8 bases; nucleotides outside the gene matches: 6. This CDR3 has 16 residues. Germline lookup yields CDR1 LGHNA and CDR2 YNFKEQ. The CDR3, as DNA: TGTGCCAGCAGCCAGTCCGGGACTAGCGGGAGCGATGAGCAGTTCTTC. This gives the protein CASSQSGTSGSDEQFF.

CDR3 sequence reads: CASSFTTGLDEQYF. DNA of the CDR3: TGTGCCAGCAGCTTTACGACAGGGTTGGACGAGCAGTACTTC. The chain uses TRBV7-9 and TRBJ2-7, with TRBD1 identical over 7 bases. There are 14 residues in the CDR3. Per the germline V gene, CDR1 is SEHNR and CDR2 is FQNEAQ (reference sequence). With 3 bases clipped from V and 5 bases from J, the junction kept 7 bases outside the gene matches.

The chain links TRBV30 to TRBJ1-1; tentative D call: TRBD1 (5 bases). The ends were cut back, 6 bases at V and 2 bases at J, with 7 bases in the middle. The length of the CDR3 is 11 residues. Germline V gene sequence: CDR1 GTSNPN, CDR2 SVGIG (reference sequence). The CDR3 bases are TGTGCCTGCGGGGGTAACACTGAAGCTTTCTTT. Translating it yields CACGGNTEAFF.